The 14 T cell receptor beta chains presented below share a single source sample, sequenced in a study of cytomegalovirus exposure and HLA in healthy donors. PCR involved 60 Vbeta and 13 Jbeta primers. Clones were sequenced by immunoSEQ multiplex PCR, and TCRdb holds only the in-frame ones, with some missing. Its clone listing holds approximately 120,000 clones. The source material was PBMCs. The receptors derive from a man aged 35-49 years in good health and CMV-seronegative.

The CDR3 region has the DNA TGCGCCAGCAGTGTTATAGCGGGGGATGGGACCGGGGAGCTGTTTTTT. This gives the protein CASSVIAGDGTGELFF. The chain uses TRBV5-1 and TRBJ2-2; 9 nucleotides line up with TRBD2. The CDR3 is 16 amino acids. Germline CDR1 is SGHRS and CDR2 is YFSETQ. V was clipped by 5 bases and J by 5 bases; unmatched bases: 10.

Written as DNA, the CDR3 is TGTGCCAGCAGCGGGGGGACTAGCGGTAGCTACGAGCAGTACTTC. Protein product: CASSGGTSGSYEQYF. The chain uses TRBV5-6 and TRBJ2-7; TRBD2 agrees at 11 bases. Per the germline V gene, CDR1 is SGHDT and CDR2 is YYEEEE. This CDR3 region has 15 residues. Germline trimming cut 4 bases from V and 3 bases from J; bases unmatched to any gene: 6.

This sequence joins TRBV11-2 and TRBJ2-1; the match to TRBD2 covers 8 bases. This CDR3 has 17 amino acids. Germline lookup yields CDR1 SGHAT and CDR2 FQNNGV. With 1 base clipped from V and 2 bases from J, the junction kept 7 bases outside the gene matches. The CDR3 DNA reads TGTGCCAGCAGCTTAGTGTCTAGCGGGCGGACCTACAATGAGCAGTTCTTC. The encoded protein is CASSLVSSGRTYNEQFF.

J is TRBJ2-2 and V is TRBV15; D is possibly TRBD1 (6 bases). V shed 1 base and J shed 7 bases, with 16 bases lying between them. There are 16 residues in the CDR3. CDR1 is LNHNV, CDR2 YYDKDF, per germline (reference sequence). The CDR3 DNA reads TGTGCCACCAGCAGAGGAACCGGGACACTACACGGGGAGCTGTTTTTT. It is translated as CATSRGTGTLHGELFF.

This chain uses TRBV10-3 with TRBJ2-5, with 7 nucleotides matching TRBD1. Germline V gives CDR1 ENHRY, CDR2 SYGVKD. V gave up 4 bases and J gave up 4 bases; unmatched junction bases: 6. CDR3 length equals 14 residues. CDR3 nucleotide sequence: TGTGCCATCAGTGGGTCGGCAGGGGGAGAGACCCAGTACTTC. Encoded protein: CAISGSAGGETQYF.

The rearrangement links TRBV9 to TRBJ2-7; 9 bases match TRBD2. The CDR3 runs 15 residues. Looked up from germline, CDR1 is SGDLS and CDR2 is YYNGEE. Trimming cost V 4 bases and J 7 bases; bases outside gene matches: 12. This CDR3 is CASSPLLAGGQEQYF. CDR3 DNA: TGTGCCAGCAGCCCCCTCCTGGCGGGAGGGCAAGAGCAGTACTTC.

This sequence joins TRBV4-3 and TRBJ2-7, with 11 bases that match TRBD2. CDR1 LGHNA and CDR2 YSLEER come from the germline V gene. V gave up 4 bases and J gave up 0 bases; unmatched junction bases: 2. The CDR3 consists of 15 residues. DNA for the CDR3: TGCGCCAGCAGCCGAGGACTAGCGGGCTCCTACGAGCAGTACTTC. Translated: CASSRGLAGSYEQYF.

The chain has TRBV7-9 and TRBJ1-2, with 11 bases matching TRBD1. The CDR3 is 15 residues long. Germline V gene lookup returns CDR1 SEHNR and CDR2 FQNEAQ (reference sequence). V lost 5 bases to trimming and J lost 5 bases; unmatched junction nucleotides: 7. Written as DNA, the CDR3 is TGTGCCAGCAGCCTGGAGGGGACAGGGGGATATGGCTACACCTTC. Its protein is CASSLEGTGGYGYTF.

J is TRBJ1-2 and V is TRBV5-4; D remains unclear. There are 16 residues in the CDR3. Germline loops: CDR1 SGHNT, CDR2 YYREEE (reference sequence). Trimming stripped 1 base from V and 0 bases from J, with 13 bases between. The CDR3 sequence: CASSLSVRSSNYGYTF. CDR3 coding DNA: TGTGCCAGCAGCTTGTCGGTCCGCTCCTCTAACTATGGCTACACCTTC.

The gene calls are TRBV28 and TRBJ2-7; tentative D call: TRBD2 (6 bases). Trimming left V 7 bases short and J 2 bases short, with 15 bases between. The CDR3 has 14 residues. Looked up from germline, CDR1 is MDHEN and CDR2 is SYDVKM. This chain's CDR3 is CASNSLRGTYEQYF. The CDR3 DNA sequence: TGTGCCAGCAACTCCCTCCGGGGGACCTACGAGCAGTACTTC.

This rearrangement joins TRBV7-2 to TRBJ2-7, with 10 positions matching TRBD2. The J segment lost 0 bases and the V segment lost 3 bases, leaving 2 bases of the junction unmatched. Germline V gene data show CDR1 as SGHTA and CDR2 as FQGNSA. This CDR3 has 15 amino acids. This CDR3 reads CASSFLAGDSYEQYF. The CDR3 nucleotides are TGTGCCAGCAGCTTTCTAGCGGGAGACTCCTACGAGCAGTACTTC.

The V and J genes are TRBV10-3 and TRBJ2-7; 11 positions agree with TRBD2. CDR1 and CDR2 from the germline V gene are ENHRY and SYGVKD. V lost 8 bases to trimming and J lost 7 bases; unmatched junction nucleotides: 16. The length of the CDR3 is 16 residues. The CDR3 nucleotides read TGTGCCATCGGGGGTAGACTAGCGGGACCGAGCGGGGAGCAGTACTTC. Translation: CAIGGRLAGPSGEQYF.

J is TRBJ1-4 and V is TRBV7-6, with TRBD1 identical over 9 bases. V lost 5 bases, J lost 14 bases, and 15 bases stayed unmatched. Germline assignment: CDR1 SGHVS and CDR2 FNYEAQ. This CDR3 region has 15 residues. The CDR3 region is CASSEDRGTGFGLFF. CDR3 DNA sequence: TGTGCCAGCAGCGAAGACAGGGGGACTGGTTTCGGTCTGTTTTTT.

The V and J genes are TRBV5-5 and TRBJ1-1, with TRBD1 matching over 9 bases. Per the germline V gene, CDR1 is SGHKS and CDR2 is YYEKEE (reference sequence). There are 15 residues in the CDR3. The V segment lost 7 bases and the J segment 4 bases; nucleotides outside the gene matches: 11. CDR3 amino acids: CASGTGISVGTEAFF. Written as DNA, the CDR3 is TGTGCCAGCGGGACAGGGATTTCGGTGGGCACTGAAGCTTTCTTT.